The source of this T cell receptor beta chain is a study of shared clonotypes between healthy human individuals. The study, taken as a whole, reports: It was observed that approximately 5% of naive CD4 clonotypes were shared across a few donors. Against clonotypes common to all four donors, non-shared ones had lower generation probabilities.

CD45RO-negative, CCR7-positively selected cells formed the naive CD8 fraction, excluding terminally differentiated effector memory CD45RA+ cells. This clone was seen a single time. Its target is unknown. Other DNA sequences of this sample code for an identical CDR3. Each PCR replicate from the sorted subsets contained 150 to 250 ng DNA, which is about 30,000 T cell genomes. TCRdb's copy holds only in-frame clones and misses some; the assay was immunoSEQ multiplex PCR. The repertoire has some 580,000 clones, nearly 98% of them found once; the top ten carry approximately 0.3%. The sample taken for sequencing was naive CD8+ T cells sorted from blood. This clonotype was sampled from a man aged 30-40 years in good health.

CDR3 region: CASGLAGGNEQFF. CDR3 DNA: TGTGCCAGCGGACTAGCGGGCGGGAATGAGCAGTTCTTC. This chain connects TRBV27 to TRBJ2-1; 11 positions agree with TRBD2. V lost 8 bases to trimming and J lost 7 bases; unmatched junction nucleotides: 4. Germline V gene data show CDR1 as MNHEY and CDR2 as SMNVEV (reference sequence). This CDR3 region has 13 residues.